This TCR beta chain was retrieved from a study of control samples from healthy donors and cancer patients. Germline loops: CDR1 SGHRS, CDR2 YFSETQ. V lost 4 bases and J 2 bases, leaving 15 bases between the germline ends. The CDR3 sequence is 15 residues long. Only in-frame clones appear in the TCRdb table, and some are missing; sequencing was by immunoSEQ multiplex PCR. The sample has about 18,000 clones, about 85% seen once. The genes are TRBV5-1 and TRBJ1-2; D is unclear. This TCR was recovered from a woman aged 70-85 years with lung cancer. Input material: PBMCs. This chain's CDR3 is CASSHLGQFNYGYTF. CDR3 nucleotide sequence: TGCGCCAGCAGCCACCTCGGGCAGTTCAACTATGGCTACACCTTC. Using reference TRBV5-1 and TRBJ1-2 for the parts outside the CDR3, the full variable domain is KAGVTQTPRYLIKTRGQQVTLSCSPISGHRSVSWYQQTPGQGLQFLFEYFSETQRNKGNFPGRFSGRQFSNSRSEMNVSTLELGDSALYLCASSHLGQFNYGYTFGSGTRLTVV.